The present TCR beta chain was sequenced within a study of T cells in Graves' hyperthyroidism and ophthalmopathy. Study in general: It was at initial diagnosis, before any treatment, that peripheral blood was collected. Findings of the study overall: Most clonotypes that expanded in the thyroid above 0.001 also showed up in blood.

CDR1 is MDHEN, CDR2 SYDVKM, per germline. The CDR3 is 16 amino acids. The V segment lost 7 bases and the J segment 6 bases; nucleotides outside the gene matches: 17. This clonotype was seen at least ten times. Antigen specificity is unknown. No ophthalmopathy progression within 18 months constituted stable Graves' hyperthyroidism. The investigators amplified TCR beta CDR3 regions from RNA transcripts. First-round RT-PCR of the TCR CDR3 relied on the HTBI primer set. TCRdb reprocessed the multiplex PCR reads with MiXCR, giving one entry per CDR3 protein. Of 600,000 to 650,000 distinct CDR3 sequences in the sample, roughly 16% are singletons; the top ten hold approximately 3.9%.

The sequenced material came from blood. This chain connects TRBV28 to TRBJ1-1, with 7 bases lining up with TRBD1. This clonotype was obtained from a woman under 40 with Graves' hyperthyroidism. CDR3 in amino acids: CASTPTGATPFPEAFF. DNA for the CDR3: TGTGCCAGCACCCCAACAGGGGCAACACCCTTCCCTGAAGCTTTCTTT.